The 26 T cell receptor beta chains below come from one sample, sequenced in a study of blood T cell repertoires in COVID-19. Measured with immunoSEQ multiplex PCR; TCRdb has only the in-frame clones, and not every one. The data show 50,000 to 80,000 clones, approximately 92% seen once. The specimen sequenced was peripheral blood. These receptors were taken from a woman aged 80 or older with active COVID-19.

The chain recombines TRBV7-6 with TRBJ2-7, with D possibly TRBD1 on 6 matching bases. This CDR3 contains 16 residues. The germline CDR1 and CDR2 sequences are SGHVS and FNYEAQ. V lost 3 bases to trimming and J lost 0 bases, with 15 bases between them. The CDR3 sequence: CASSFYNRAYSYEQYV. The CDR3 nucleotides read TGTGCCAGCAGCTTCTACAACAGGGCCTACTCCTACGAGCAGTACGTC.

The V gene is TRBV30, the J gene TRBJ1-1; D is perhaps TRBD1 (5 bases). Germline V gene lookup returns CDR1 GTSNPN and CDR2 SVGIG (reference sequence). The CDR3 sequence is 17 residues long. Trimming removed 3 bases from V and 0 bases from J, with 20 bases in between. The CDR3 DNA sequence: TGTGCCTGGAGCCCGGGGGGGACGACAGAGTTGAACACTGAAGCTTTCTTT. Protein: CAWSPGGTTELNTEAFF.

The V and J genes are TRBV5-4 and TRBJ1-1; no firm D call. The CDR3 has 15 residues. Germline lookup yields CDR1 SGHNT and CDR2 YYREEE (reference sequence). V shed 0 bases and J shed 0 bases, with 9 bases lying between them. The CDR3 loop is CASSLGGNLNTEAFF. The CDR3 DNA reads TGTGCCAGCAGCTTGGGAGGAAACCTGAACACTGAAGCTTTCTTT.

The chain couples TRBV5-6 to TRBJ1-6, with no clear D. The CDR3 has 15 amino acids. The germline gives CDR1 SGHDT, CDR2 YYEEEE. V shed 3 bases and J shed 7 bases, with 14 bases lying between them. The CDR3 nucleotides are TGTGCCAGCAGCTCGCTGACAATTACCAATTCACCCCTCCACTTT. The encoded protein is CASSSLTITNSPLHF.

This sequence joins TRBV27 and TRBJ2-7; D may be TRBD1 (5 bases). Trimming took off 3 bases at V and 7 bases at J, with 16 bases between the two ends. CDR3 length equals 14 residues. The germline V gene has CDR1 MNHEY and CDR2 SMNVEV (reference sequence). The CDR3 is CASSLGAGLWEQYF. In DNA form, the CDR3 reads TGTGCCAGCAGTTTGGGCGCAGGGCTGTGGGAGCAGTACTTC.

V gene TRBV4-1 combines with J gene TRBJ1-5; D is possibly TRBD1 (6 bases). The length of the CDR3 is 17 residues. Germline values: CDR1 MGHRA, CDR2 YSYEKL. The germline V and J ends were trimmed by 4 bases and 3 bases, with 19 bases remaining between them. This CDR3 is CASSPASAGAVNQPQHF. The CDR3, as DNA: TGCGCCAGCAGCCCAGCCTCGGCAGGGGCGGTCAATCAGCCCCAGCATTTT.

The chain has TRBV18 and TRBJ1-4; D ambiguous. CDR3 size: 14 residues. Germline assignment: CDR1 KGHSH and CDR2 LQKENI. The V end lost 5 bases, the J end lost 3 bases, and 10 bases lay between the germline ends. This CDR3 is CASSEGPANEKLFF. The CDR3 DNA is TGTGCCAGCTCAGAGGGCCCGGCTAATGAAAAACTGTTTTTT. The full variable domain, in which reference TRBV18 and TRBJ1-4 provide the parts outside the CDR3, is NAGVMQNPRHLVRRRGQEARLRCSPMKGHSHVYWYRQLPEEGLKFMVYLQKENIIDESGMPKERFSAEFPKEGPSILRIQQVVRGDSAAYFCASSEGPANEKLFFGSGTQLSVL.

The rearrangement links TRBV28 to TRBJ2-3; D perhaps matches TRBD1 (6 bases). The germline V gene has CDR1 MDHEN and CDR2 SYDVKM. The CDR3 is 20 amino acids. Trimming left V 5 bases short and J 0 bases short, with 27 bases between. CDR3 residues: CASSLAPSGAEARSTDTQYF. CDR3 nucleotide sequence: TGTGCCAGCAGTCTCGCCCCGTCAGGGGCTGAGGCGCGGAGCACAGATACGCAGTATTTT.

The count of this clone is one. The V gene is TRBV21-1, the J gene TRBJ2-1; the table names TRBD2, a call not compared with the DNA. TRBV21-1 is recorded as a pseudogene. This CDR3 is 17 amino acids long. Here the CDR3 DNA reads TGTGCCAGCAGCAAACGGGGACTAGCGGGTGTTAGGAATGAGCAGTTCTTC. Amino acids: CASSKRGLAGVRNEQFF.

The V and J genes are TRBV29-1 and TRBJ2-1, with a tentative D call TRBD2 (6 bases). The CDR3 covers 14 residues. Trimming pared 4 bases from V and 0 bases from J, leaving 10 bases between. In germline, CDR1 is SQVTM, CDR2 ANQGSEA. DNA of the CDR3: TGCAGCGTTGTGGGGGGAGACTCCTACAATGAGCAGTTCTTC. Encoded protein: CSVVGGDSYNEQFF.

The chain employs TRBV7-9 and TRBJ1-1; 7 nucleotides line up with TRBD1. Germline V gene data show CDR1 as SEHNR and CDR2 as FQNEAQ (reference sequence). With 3 bases clipped from V and 5 bases from J, the junction kept 9 bases outside the gene matches. CDR3 length: 15 residues. In DNA form, the CDR3 reads TGTGCCAGCAGCTTTGATAGGACAGGTCGAACTGAAGCTTTCTTT. As protein: CASSFDRTGRTEAFF.

The chain's CDR3 is CASNPSLSEDQPQHF. DNA of the CDR3: TGTGCCAGCAATCCCTCTCTCAGCGAAGACCAGCCCCAGCATTTT. This sequence joins TRBV28 and TRBJ1-5; D unclear. Germline loops: CDR1 MDHEN, CDR2 SYDVKM. The length of the CDR3 is 15 residues. V gave up 7 bases and J gave up 7 bases, with 20 bases separating them.

This clone was counted a single time. The rearrangement uses TRBV5-5 and TRBJ1-2; D perhaps matches TRBD1 (5 bases). The germline CDR1 and CDR2 sequences are SGHKS and YYEKEE (reference sequence). Trimming cost V 2 bases and J 4 bases, with 15 bases left between them. This CDR3 region has 15 residues. The CDR3 spells CASSFGTATTYGYTF. DNA for the CDR3: TGTGCCAGCAGCTTCGGGACTGCTACTACCTATGGCTACACCTTC.

This clone has just a few counts. The chain carries TRBV19 and TRBJ2-1; 10 bases align to TRBD2. Trimming at V came to 1 base and at J to 4 bases, leaving 4 bases not matched to a gene. Germline V gene lookup returns CDR1 LNHDA and CDR2 SQIVND (reference sequence). CDR3 size: 16 residues. The CDR3 nucleotides are TGTGCCAGTAGTATAGCGGGACTAGCGAGTTACAATGAGCAGTTCTTC. This sequence encodes CASSIAGLASYNEQFF.

The CDR3 DNA reads TGTGCCAGCAGCTTAGACGGACAGGGATTGAGCGGCTACACCTTC. Encoded protein: CASSLDGQGLSGYTF. The chain joins TRBV7-9 to TRBJ1-2; the match to TRBD1 covers 8 bases. Unmatched junction bases numbered 9, after V lost 1 base and J lost 8 bases. Germline V CDR1 and CDR2: SEHNR, FQNEAQ (reference sequence). The CDR3 runs to 15 residues.

V is TRBV5-4 and J is TRBJ2-7; D is undetermined. CDR1 is SGHNT, CDR2 YYREEE, per germline (reference sequence). This CDR3 spans 14 amino acids. V lost 6 bases, J lost 2 bases, and 15 bases lay in between. DNA of the CDR3: TGTGCCAGCACCATAACCGGAGTCACCTACGAGCAGTACTTC. Translation gives CASTITGVTYEQYF. The full variable domain, with the rest looked up from reference TRBV5-4 and TRBJ2-7, is ETGVTQSPTHLIKTRGQQVTLRCSSQSGHNTVSWYQQALGQGPQFIFQYYREEENGRGNFPPRFSGLQFPNYSSELNVNALELDDSALYLCASTITGVTYEQYFGPGTRLTVT.

V usage is TRBV3-1 (or the pseudogene TRBV3-2) and J usage is TRBJ2-5; D uncertain. Per the germline V gene, CDR1 is LGHDT and CDR2 is YNNKEL (reference sequence). Trimming cost V 2 bases and J 1 base, with 8 bases left between them. The CDR3 is 14 amino acids. The CDR3, as DNA: TGTGCCAGCAGCCAACTTCCCGTCCAAGAGACCCAGTACTTC. Translation: CASSQLPVQETQYF.

V usage is TRBV5-4 and J usage is TRBJ2-7, with 9 bases matching TRBD1. This CDR3 is built from 16 residues. CDR1 and CDR2 from the germline V gene are SGHNT and YYREEE (reference sequence). Trimming removed 2 bases from V and 4 bases from J; junction bases left unmatched: 10. The CDR3 bases are TGTGCCAGCAGCTTATCTCCGGGACAGGGATGGTACGAGCAGTACTTC. Protein sequence: CASSLSPGQGWYEQYF.

This clone appeared a single time. The rearrangement joins TRBV6-6 to TRBJ1-6; 7 nucleotides match TRBD1. With 6 bases clipped from V and 2 bases from J, the junction kept 7 bases outside the gene matches. Germline CDR1 is MNHNY and CDR2 is SVGAGI (reference sequence). The CDR3 is 16 residues long. The CDR3: CASRINRGPYNSPLHF. The CDR3 DNA reads as TGTGCCAGCAGGATTAACAGGGGACCCTATAATTCACCCCTCCACTTT.

The genes are TRBV9 and TRBJ2-7, with unresolved D. The CDR3 contains 14 residues. The V gene lost 2 bases and the J gene lost 0 bases, with 9 bases spanning the gap. CDR1 and CDR2 from the germline V gene are SGDLS and YYNGEE. The DNA for the CDR3 is TGTGCCAGCAGCGTCGAGAGGAACTCCTACGAGCAGTACTTC. Its translation is CASSVERNSYEQYF.

The chain couples TRBV15 to TRBJ2-7; 8 bases map to TRBD2. Germline loops: CDR1 LNHNV, CDR2 YYDKDF (reference sequence). The CDR3 covers 15 residues. V lost 0 bases and J lost 7; bases outside the gene matches: 8. The chain's CDR3 is CATSREPGTSGEQYF. Written as DNA, the CDR3 is TGTGCCACCAGCAGAGAACCCGGGACTAGTGGGGAGCAGTACTTC. The variable domain in full, with the rest retrieved from reference TRBV15 and TRBJ2-7, is DAMVIQNPRYQVTQFGKPVTLSCSQTLNHNVMYWYQQKSSQAPKLLFHYYDKDFNNEADTPDNFQSRRPNTSFCFLDIRSPGLGDTAMYLCATSREPGTSGEQYFGPGTRLTVT.

This clone was seen just once. V gene TRBV2 combines with J gene TRBJ1-1; no clear D. The CDR3 totals 15 residues. Trimming took off 3 bases at V and 2 bases at J, with 13 bases between the two ends. Germline-derived CDR1 and CDR2 are SNHLY and FYNNEI. The CDR3, as DNA: TGTGCCAGCAGTGAGTCGCCACTTTTCAACACTGAAGCTTTCTTT. This encodes CASSESPLFNTEAFF. The whole variable domain, filled in from reference TRBV2 and TRBJ1-1, reads EPEVTQTPSHQVTQMGQEVILRCVPISNHLYFYWYRQILGQKVEFLVSFYNNEISEKSEIFDDQFSVERPDGSNFTLKIRSTKLEDSAMYFCASSESPLFNTEAFFGQGTRLTVV.

The rearrangement uses TRBV18 and TRBJ1-1; TRBD1 aligns across 10 bases. V was pared by 3 bases and J by 5 bases, with 9 bases of the junction left unmatched. Germline V lookup: CDR1 KGHSH, CDR2 LQKENI. The CDR3 sequence is 16 residues long. The CDR3 is CASSPQDRGGMTEAFF. CDR3 in DNA: TGTGCCAGCTCACCGCAGGACAGGGGGGGAATGACTGAAGCTTTCTTT.

The chain combines TRBV18 with TRBJ2-1, with 10 bases aligning to TRBD1. V lost 5 bases to trimming and J lost 4 bases; unmatched junction nucleotides: 5. Germline lookup yields CDR1 KGHSH and CDR2 LQKENI. The CDR3 is 15 amino acids. The CDR3 DNA reads TGTGCCAGCTCAACGAGGGACAGGGGTTACAATGAGCAGTTCTTC. It codes for CASSTRDRGYNEQFF.

The V call is TRBV7-9, the J call TRBJ2-6, with D perhaps matching TRBD2 (6 bases). CDR1 is SEHNR and CDR2 is FQNEAQ in the germline V gene (reference sequence). CDR3 length: 17 amino acids. Trimming shortened V by 5 bases and J by 1 base, and 15 bases separated the two germline ends. The CDR3: CASSPGLRRSGANVLTF. CDR3 sequence (DNA): TGTGCCAGCAGCCCAGGACTACGCCGTTCTGGGGCCAACGTCCTGACTTTC.

The rearrangement links TRBV5-1 to TRBJ2-5, with 12 bases aligning to TRBD2. The ends lost 5 bases at V and 3 bases at J; junction bases unmatched: 5. Germline values: CDR1 SGHRS, CDR2 YFSETQ. The CDR3 spans 15 residues. The CDR3 DNA is TGCGCCAGCAGACCTAGCGGGAGGGTAGAAGAGACCCAGTACTTC. Translating gives CASRPSGRVEETQYF.